This T cell receptor beta chain derives from a study of T cells after yellow fever vaccination. Study observations and caveats: Subsequent to the booster, the majority of primary-vaccination clones reappeared (under 98% CD4, about 90% CD8).

This clonotype was recorded many times. Its antigen is undetermined. Using its own MiXCR run on the 5' RACE reads, TCRdb lists one record per CDR3 protein. The table shows about 210,000 distinct CDR3 sequences, with about 7% occurring only once. The V gene lost 5 bases and the J gene lost 0 bases, with 5 bases spanning the gap. The CDR3 is 13 amino acids. Germline lookup yields CDR1 SEHNR and CDR2 FQNEAQ (reference sequence). Sequenced material: CD4+ T cells sorted from PBMCs, taken on the day of the yellow fever booster vaccination. The chain employs TRBV7-9 and TRBJ2-1; D call uncertain. The source is a young man who received the YFV17D yellow fever vaccine. The CDR3 region has the DNA TGTGCCAGCAGCGTGAACTCCTACAATGAGCAGTTCTTC. Protein sequence: CASSVNSYNEQFF.